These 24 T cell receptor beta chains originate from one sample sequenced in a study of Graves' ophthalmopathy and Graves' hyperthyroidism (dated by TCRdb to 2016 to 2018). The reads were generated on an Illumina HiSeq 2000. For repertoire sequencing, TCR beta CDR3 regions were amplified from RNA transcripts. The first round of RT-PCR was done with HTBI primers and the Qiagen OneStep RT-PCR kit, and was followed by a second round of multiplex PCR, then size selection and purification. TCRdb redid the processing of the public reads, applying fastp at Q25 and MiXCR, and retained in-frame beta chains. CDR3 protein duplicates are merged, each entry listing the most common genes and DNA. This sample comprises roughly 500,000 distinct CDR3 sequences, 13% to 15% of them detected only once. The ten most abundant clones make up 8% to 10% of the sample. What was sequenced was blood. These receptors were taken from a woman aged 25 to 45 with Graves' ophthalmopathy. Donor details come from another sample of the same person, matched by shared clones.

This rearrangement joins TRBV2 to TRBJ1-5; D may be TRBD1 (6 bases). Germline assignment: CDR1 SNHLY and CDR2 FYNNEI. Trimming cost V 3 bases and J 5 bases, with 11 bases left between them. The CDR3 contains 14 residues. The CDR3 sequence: CASSDRTDYQPQHF. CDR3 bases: TGTGCCAGCAGTGATAGGACAGACTATCAGCCCCAGCATTTT.

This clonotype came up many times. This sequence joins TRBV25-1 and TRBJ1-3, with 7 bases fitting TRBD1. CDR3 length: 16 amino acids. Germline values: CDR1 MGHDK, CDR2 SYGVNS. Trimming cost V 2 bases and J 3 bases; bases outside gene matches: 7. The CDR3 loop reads CASSEVGQLLGNTIYF. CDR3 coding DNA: TGTGCCAGCAGTGAAGTGGGACAGCTTCTTGGAAACACCATATATTTT.

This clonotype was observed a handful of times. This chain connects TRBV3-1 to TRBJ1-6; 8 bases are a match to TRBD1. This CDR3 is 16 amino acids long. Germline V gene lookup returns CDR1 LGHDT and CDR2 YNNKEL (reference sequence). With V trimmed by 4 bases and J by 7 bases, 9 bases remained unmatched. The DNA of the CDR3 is TGTGCCAGCAGCCCTGATTGGGACAGGAGAAATTCACCCCTCCACTTT. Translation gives CASSPDWDRRNSPLHF.

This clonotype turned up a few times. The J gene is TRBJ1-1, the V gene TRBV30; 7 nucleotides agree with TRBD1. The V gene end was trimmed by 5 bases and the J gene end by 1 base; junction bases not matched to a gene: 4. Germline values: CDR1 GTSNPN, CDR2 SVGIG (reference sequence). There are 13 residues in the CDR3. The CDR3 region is CAWRDSPNTEAFF. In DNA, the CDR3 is TGTGCCTGGCGGGACAGTCCGAACACTGAAGCTTTCTTT.

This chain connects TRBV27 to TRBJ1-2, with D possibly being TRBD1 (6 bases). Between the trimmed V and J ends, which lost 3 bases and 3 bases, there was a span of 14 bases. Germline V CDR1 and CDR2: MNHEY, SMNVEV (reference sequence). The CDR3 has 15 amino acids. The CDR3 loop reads CASSFSAGAHYGYTF. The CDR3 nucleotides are TGTGCCAGCAGTTTTTCTGCGGGGGCCCACTATGGCTACACCTTC.

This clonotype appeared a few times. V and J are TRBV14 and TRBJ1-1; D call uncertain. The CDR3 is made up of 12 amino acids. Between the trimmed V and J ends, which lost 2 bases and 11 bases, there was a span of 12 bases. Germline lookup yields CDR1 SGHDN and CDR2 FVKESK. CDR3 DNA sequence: TGTGCCAGCAGCCAATCCCGGGTTCGCGCTTTCTTT. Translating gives CASSQSRVRAFF.

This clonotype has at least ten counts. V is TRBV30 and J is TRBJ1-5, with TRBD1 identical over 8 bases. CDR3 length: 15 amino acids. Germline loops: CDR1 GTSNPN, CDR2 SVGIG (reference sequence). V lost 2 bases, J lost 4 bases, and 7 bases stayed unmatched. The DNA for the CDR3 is TGTGCCTGGAGTCCAGGACAGGGAGGGAATCAGCCCCAGCATTTT. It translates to CAWSPGQGGNQPQHF.

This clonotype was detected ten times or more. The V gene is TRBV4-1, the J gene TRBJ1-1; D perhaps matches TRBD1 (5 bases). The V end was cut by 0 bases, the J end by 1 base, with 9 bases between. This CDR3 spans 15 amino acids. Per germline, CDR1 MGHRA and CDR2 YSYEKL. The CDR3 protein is CASSQEIGANTEAFF. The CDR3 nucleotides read TGCGCCAGCAGCCAAGAAATCGGGGCGAACACTGAAGCTTTCTTT.

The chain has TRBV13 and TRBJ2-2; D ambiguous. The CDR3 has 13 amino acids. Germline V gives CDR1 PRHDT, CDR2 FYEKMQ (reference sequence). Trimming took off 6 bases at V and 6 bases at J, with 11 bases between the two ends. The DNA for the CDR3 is TGTGCCAGCAGTCATCGGGCTGCCGGGGAGCTGTTTTTT. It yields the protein CASSHRAAGELFF. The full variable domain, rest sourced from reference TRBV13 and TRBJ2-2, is AAGVIQSPRHLIKEKRETATLKCYPIPRHDTVYWYQQGPGQDPQFLISFYEKMQSDKGSIPDRFSAQQFSDYHSELNMSSLELGDSALYFCASSHRAAGELFFGEGSRLTVL.

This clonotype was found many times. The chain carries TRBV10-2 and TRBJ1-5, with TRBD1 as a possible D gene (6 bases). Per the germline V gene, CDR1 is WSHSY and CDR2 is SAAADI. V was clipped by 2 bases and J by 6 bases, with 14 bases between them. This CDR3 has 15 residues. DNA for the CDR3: TGCGCCAGCAGTGAGAGGGGGGGCGCAGGTCAGCCCCAGCATTTT. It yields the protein CASSERGGAGQPQHF.

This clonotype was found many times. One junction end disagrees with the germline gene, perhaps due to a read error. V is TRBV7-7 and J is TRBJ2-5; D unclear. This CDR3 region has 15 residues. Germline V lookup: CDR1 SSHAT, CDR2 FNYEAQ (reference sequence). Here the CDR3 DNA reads TGTGCTAGCAGCTTAGGGCGGCAGTCCCAAGAGACCCAGTACTTC. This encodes CASSLGRQSQETQYF.

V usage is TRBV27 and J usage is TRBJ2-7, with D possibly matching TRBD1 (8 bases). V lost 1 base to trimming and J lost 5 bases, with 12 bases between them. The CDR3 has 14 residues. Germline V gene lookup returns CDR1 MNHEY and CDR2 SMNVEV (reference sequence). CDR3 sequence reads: CASSLYRGGDEQYF. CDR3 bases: TGTGCCAGCAGTTTATACAGGGGGGGTGACGAGCAGTACTTC.

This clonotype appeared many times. The CDR3 sequence: CASRDPVYEQYF. DNA for the CDR3: TGTGCCAGCAGGGACCCCGTCTACGAGCAGTACTTC. The V and J genes are TRBV6-2 or TRBV6-3 and TRBJ2-7; no definite D call. Germline assignment: CDR1 MNHEY and CDR2 SVGEGT. The CDR3 has 12 residues. The V gene lost 6 bases and the J gene lost 3 bases, with 9 bases spanning the gap.

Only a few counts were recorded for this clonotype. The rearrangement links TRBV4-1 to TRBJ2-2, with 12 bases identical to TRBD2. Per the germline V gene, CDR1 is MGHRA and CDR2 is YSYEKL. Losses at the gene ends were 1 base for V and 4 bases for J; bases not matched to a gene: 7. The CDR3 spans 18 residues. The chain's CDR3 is CASSQVLAGGPTTGELFF. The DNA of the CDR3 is TGCGCCAGCAGCCAAGTACTAGCGGGAGGTCCGACCACCGGGGAGCTGTTTTTT.

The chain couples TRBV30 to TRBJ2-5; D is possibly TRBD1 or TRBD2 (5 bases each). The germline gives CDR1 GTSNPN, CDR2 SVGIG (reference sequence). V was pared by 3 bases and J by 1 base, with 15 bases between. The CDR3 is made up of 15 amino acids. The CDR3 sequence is CAWSPGAGLQETQYF. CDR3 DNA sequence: TGTGCCTGGAGCCCTGGGGCAGGACTCCAAGAGACCCAGTACTTC.

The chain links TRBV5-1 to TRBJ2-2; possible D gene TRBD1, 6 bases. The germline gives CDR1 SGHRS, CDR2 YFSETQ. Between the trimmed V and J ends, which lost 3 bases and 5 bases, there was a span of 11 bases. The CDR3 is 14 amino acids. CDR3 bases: TGCGCCAGCAGCTCAGGGGATAGTACCGGGGAGCTGTTTTTT. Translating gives CASSSGDSTGELFF.

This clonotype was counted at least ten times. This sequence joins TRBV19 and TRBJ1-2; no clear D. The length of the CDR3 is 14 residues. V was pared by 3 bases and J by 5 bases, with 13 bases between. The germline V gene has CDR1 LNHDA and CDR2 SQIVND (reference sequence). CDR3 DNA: TGTGCCAGTAGTATCGTGCCCGGATCTTATGGCTACACCTTC. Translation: CASSIVPGSYGYTF.

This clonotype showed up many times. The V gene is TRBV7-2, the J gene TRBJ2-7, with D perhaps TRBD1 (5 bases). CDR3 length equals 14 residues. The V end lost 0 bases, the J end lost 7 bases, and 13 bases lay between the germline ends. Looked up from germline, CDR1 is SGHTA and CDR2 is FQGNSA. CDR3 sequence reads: CASSLAVGPGEQYF. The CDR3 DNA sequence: TGTGCCAGCAGCTTAGCAGTGGGGCCCGGGGAGCAGTACTTC.

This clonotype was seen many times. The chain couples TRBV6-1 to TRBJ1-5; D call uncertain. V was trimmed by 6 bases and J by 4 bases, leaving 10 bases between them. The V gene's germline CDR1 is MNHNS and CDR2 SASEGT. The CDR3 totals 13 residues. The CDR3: CASRPDRNQPQHF. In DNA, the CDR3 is TGTGCCAGCAGACCCGATCGGAATCAGCCCCAGCATTTT.

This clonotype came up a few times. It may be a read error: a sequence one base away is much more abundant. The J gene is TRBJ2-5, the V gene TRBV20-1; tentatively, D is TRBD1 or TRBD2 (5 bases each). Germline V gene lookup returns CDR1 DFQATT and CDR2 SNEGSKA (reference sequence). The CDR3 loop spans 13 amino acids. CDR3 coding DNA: TGCAGTGCCACCGGGACGGGTCAAGAGACCAAGTACTTC. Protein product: CSATGTGQETKYF.

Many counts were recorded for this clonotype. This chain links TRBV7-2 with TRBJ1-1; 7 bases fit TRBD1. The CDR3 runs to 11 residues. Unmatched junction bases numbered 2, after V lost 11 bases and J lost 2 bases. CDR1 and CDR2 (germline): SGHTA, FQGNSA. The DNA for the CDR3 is TGTGCCGGACAGGATAACACTGAAGCTTTCTTT. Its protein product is CAGQDNTEAFF.

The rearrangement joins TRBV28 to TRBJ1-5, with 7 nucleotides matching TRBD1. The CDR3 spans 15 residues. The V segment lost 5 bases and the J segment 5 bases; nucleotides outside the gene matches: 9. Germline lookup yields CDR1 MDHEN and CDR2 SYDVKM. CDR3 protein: CASSRTTGIYQPQHF. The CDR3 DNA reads TGTGCCAGCAGTCGGACGACAGGGATTTATCAGCCCCAGCATTTT.

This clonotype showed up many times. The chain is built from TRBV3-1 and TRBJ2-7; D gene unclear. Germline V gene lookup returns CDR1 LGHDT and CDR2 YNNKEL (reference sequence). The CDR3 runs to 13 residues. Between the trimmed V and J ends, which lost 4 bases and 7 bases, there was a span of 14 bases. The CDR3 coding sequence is TGTGCCAGCAGCCCACTACCTTCAGCGGAGCAGTACTTC. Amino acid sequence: CASSPLPSAEQYF.

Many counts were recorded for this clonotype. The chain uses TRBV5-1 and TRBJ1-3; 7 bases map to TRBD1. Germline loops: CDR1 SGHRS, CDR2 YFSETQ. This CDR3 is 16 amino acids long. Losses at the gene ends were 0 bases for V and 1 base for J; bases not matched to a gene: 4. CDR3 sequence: CASSLGQGASGNTIYF. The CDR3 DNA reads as TGCGCCAGCAGCTTGGGACAGGGAGCTTCTGGAAACACCATATATTTT.